The clone carrying this T cell receptor beta chain was seen ten or more times. The sequenced template was RNA, covering the TCR beta CDR3 region. Second-round multiplex PCR came after a first-round RT-PCR that employed HTBI primers. TCRdb independently ran MiXCR on the multiplex PCR reads; one entry per CDR3 protein. Of 350,000 to 450,000 distinct CDR3 sequences in the sample, roughly 20% were seen once. The entry originates in a study of Graves' ophthalmopathy and Graves' hyperthyroidism. This CDR3 has 16 amino acids. Germline lookup yields CDR1 MNHEY and CDR2 SMNVEV (reference sequence). Trimming removed 5 bases from V and 5 bases from J; junction bases left unmatched: 10. The evidence that diagnosis relied on was clinical symptoms, serum thyroxine, TRAb, thyroid ultrasound and orbital computed tomography.

Material for sequencing was peripheral blood. This sequence originates from a woman aged 18 to 35 with stable Graves' hyperthyroidism. The genes are TRBV27 and TRBJ2-2, with TRBD2 identical over 8 bases. CDR3 nucleotides: TGTGCCAGCAGTCCCTCGACTAGCGTGTTGACCGGGGAGCTGTTTTTT. Amino acids: CASSPSTSVLTGELFF.